The source of this T cell receptor beta chain is a study of regulatory T cells in long-lasting Graves disease. Study-level background: Antithyroid drug use was under 3 months in newly diagnosed Graves' patients.

This clonotype was observed a handful of times. Time point meaning: newly diagnosed GD, antithyroid drugs for less than 3 months. PBMC RNA served as the TCR library source. Assembly of TCR beta libraries relied on iRepertoire HTBI primers together with Arm-PCR of CDR3 regions. MiXCR was run by TCRdb on the multiplex PCR reads, yielding one entry per CDR3 protein. In the table there are 250,000 to 300,000 distinct CDR3 sequences, roughly 18% of which are singletons. Trimming removed 0 bases at V and 4 bases at J, with 7 bases between. Germline V lookup: CDR1 KGHSY, CDR2 FQNENV. The CDR3 is 13 residues long. A further study also used this sample, focusing on T cells in Graves' hyperthyroidism and ophthalmopathy. That paper notes: First-round RT-PCR of the TCR CDR3 relied on the HTBI primer set.

The genes are TRBV16 and TRBJ2-7; D is uncertain. This specimen consisted of peripheral blood mononuclear cells (PBMCs), obtained at new diagnosis, from a patient treated with antithyroid drugs. The receptor was derived from a woman aged 30 to 39 with Graves disease. CDR3 DNA: TGTGCCAGCAGCCAATCCTATGCTTACGAGCAGTACTTC. Its protein product is CASSQSYAYEQYF.